This TCR beta chain was sequenced for a study of blood T cell repertoires in COVID-19. In germline, CDR1 is GTSNPN, CDR2 SVGIG (reference sequence). This CDR3 is built from 16 residues. The junction had 12 bases not matched to a gene; V was cut back by 1 base and J by 7 bases. TCRdb keeps only in-frame clones here, not all; method: immunoSEQ multiplex PCR. The sample carries tens of thousands of clones, 89% recorded once. This receptor was taken from a woman between 65 and 79 years old with active COVID-19. The rearrangement uses TRBV30 and TRBJ2-1; 8 bases agree with TRBD2. Sequenced input: peripheral blood. Here the CDR3 reads CAWSGGGGYPFNEQFF. As DNA, the CDR3 is TGTGCCTGGAGTGGGGGCGGGGGGTACCCATTTAATGAGCAGTTCTTC. The whole variable domain, filled in from reference TRBV30 and TRBJ2-1, reads SQTIHQWPATLVQPVGSPLSLECTVEGTSNPNLYWYRQAAGRGLQLLFYSVGIGQISSEVPQNLSASRPQDRQFILSSKKLLLSDSGFYLCAWSGGGGYPFNEQFFGPGTRLTVL.